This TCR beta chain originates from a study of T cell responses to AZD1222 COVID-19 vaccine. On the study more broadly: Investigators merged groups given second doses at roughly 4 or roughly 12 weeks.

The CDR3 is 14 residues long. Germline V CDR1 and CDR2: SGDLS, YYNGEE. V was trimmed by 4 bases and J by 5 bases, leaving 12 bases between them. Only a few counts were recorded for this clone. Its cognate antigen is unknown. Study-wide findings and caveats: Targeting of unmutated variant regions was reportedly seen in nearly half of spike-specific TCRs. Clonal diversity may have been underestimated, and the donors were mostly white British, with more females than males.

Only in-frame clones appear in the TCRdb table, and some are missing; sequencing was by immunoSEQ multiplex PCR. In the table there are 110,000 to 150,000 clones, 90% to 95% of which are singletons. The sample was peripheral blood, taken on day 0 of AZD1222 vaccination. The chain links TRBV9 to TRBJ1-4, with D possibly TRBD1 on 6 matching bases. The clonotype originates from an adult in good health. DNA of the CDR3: TGTGCCAGCAGCCCTACAGGGAGGAATGAAAAACTGTTTTTT. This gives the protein CASSPTGRNEKLFF.